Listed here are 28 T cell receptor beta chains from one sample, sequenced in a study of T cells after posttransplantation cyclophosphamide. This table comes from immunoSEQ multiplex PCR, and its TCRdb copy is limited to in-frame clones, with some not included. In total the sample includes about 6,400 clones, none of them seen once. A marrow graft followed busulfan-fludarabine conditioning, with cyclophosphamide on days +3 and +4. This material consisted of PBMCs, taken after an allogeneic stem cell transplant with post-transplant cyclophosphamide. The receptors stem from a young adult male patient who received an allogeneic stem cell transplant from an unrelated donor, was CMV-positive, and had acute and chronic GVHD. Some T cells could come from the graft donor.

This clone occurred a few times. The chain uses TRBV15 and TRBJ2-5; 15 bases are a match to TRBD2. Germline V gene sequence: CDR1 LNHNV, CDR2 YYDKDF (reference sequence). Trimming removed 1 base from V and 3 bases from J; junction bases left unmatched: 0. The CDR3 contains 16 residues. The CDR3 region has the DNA TGTGCCACCAGCAGAGGGACTAGCGGGGGGGAAGAGACCCAGTACTTC. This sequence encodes CATSRGTSGGEETQYF.

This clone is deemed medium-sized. The chain's CDR3 is CALSSDSYEQYF. The CDR3 DNA sequence: TGTGCCTTATCCAGTGACTCCTACGAGCAGTACTTC. This chain links TRBV19 with TRBJ2-7; no clear D gene. This CDR3 contains 12 residues. The V and J ends lost 11 bases and 0 bases respectively, with 11 bases between them. The germline V gene encodes CDR1 LNHDA and CDR2 SQIVND (reference sequence).

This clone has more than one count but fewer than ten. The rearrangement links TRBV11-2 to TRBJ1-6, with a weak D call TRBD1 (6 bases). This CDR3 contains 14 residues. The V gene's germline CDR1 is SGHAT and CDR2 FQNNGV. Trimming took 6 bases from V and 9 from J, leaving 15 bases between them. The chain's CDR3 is CASSFLGGSSPLHF. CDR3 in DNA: TGTGCCAGCAGTTTCCTAGGGGGTAGTTCACCCCTCCACTTT. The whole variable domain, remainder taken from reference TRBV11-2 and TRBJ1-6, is EAGVAQSPRYKIIEKRQSVAFWCNPISGHATLYWYQQILGQGPKLLIQFQNNGVVDDSQLPKDRFSAERLKGVDSTLKIQPAKLEDSAVYLCASSFLGGSSPLHFGNGTRLTVT.

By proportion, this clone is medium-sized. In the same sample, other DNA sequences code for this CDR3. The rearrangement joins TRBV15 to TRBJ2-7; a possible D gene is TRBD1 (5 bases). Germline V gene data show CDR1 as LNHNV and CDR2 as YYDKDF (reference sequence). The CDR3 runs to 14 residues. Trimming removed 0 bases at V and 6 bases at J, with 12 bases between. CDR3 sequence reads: CATSREGRVGEQYF. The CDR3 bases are TGTGCCACCAGCAGAGAAGGCAGGGTAGGCGAGCAGTACTTC.

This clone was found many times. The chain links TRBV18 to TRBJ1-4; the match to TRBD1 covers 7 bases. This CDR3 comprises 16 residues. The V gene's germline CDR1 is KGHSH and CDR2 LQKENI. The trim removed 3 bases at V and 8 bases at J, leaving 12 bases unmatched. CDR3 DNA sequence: TGTGCCAGCTCACCGGATGGGGGCCAGGGGGGAGAAAAACTGTTTTTT. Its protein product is CASSPDGGQGGEKLFF.

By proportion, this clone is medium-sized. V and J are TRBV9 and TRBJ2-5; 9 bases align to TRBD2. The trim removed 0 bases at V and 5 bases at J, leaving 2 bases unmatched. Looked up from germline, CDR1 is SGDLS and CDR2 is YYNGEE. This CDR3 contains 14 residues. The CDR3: CASSVASGEETQYF. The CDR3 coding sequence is TGTGCCAGCAGCGTAGCTAGCGGGGAGGAGACCCAGTACTTC.

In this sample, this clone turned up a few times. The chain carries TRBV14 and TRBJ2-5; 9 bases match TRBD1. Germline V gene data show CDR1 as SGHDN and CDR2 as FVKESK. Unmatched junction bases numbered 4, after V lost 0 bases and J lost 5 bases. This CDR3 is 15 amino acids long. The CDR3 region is CASSQDTGGRETQYF. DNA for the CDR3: TGTGCCAGCAGCCAAGACACAGGGGGCCGGGAGACCCAGTACTTC. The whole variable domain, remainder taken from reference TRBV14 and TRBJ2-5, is EAGVTQFPSHSVIEKGQTVTLRCDPISGHDNLYWYRRVMGKEIKFLLHFVKESKQDESGMPNNRFLAERTGGTYSTLKVQPAELEDSGVYFCASSQDTGGRETQYFGPGTRLLVL.

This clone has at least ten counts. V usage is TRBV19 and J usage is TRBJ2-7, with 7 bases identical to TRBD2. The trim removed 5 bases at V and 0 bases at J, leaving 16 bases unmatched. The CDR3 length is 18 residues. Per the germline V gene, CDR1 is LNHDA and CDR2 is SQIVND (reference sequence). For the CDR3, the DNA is TGTGCCAGTAGTCCTCGTTGGGGGGGAGGGCGAAGCTCCTACGAGCAGTACTTC. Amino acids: CASSPRWGGGRSSYEQYF. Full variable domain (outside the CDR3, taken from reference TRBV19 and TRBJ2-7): DGGITQSPKYLFRKEGQNVTLSCEQNLNHDAMYWYRQDPGQGLRLIYYSQIVNDFQKGDIAEGYSVSREKKESFPLTVTSAQKNPTAFYLCASSPRWGGGRSSYEQYFGPGTRLTVT.

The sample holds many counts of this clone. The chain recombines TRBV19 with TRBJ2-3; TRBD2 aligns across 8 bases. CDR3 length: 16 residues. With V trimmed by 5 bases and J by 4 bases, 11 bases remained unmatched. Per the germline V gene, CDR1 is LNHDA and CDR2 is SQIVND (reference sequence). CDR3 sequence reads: CASSLRGRGGPDTQYF. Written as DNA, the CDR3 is TGTGCCAGTAGTCTCAGGGGTCGGGGGGGCCCAGATACGCAGTATTTT.

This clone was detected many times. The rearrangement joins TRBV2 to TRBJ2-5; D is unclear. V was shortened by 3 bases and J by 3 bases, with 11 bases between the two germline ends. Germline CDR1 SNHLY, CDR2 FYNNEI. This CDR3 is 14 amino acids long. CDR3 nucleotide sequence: TGTGCCAGCAGTGAGCGGCAGAGTAAAGAGACCCAGTACTTC. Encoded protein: CASSERQSKETQYF.

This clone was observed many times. CDR3 in DNA: TGTGCCATCAGTGCCCAAGACAGGGGTAACACTGAAGCTTTCTTT. It encodes CAISAQDRGNTEAFF. This rearrangement joins TRBV10-3 to TRBJ1-1, with 8 bases identical to TRBD1. The length of the CDR3 is 15 residues. Germline V gene lookup returns CDR1 ENHRY and CDR2 SYGVKD. V dropped 4 bases and J dropped 2; count of bases not matched to a gene: 6.

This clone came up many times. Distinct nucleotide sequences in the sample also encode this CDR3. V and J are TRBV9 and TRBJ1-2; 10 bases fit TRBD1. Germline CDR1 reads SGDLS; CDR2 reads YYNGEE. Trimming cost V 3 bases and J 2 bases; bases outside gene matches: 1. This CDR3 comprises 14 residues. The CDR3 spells CASSGQGANYGYTF. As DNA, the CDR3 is TGTGCCAGCAGCGGACAGGGGGCAAACTATGGCTACACCTTC.

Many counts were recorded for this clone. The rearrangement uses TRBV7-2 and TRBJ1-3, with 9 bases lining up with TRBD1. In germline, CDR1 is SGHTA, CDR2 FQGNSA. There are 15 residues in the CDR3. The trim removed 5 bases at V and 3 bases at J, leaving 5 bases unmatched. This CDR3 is CASSPTGGGGNTIYF. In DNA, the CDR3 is TGTGCCAGCAGCCCAACAGGGGGCGGTGGAAACACCATATATTTT.

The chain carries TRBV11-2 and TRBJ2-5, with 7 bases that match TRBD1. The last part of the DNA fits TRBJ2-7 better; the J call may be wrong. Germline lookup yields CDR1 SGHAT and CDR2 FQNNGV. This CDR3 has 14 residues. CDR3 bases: TGTGCCAGCAGCTTGGGACAGATCTCCTACGAGCAGTACTTC. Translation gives CASSLGQISYEQYF.

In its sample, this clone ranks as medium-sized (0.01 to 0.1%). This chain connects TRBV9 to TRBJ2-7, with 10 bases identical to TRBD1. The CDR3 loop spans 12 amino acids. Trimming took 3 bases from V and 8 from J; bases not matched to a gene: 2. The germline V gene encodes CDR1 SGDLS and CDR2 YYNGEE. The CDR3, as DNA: TGTGCCAGCAGCGCGACAGGGGGCAAGCAGTACTTC. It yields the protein CASSATGGKQYF.

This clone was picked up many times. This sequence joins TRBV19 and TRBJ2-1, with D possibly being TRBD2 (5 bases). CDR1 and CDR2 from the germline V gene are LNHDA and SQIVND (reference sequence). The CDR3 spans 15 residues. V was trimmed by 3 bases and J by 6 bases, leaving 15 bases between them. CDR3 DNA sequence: TGTGCCAGTAGTATCACAGCGGTTCATGCCAATGAGCAGTTCTTC. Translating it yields CASSITAVHANEQFF.

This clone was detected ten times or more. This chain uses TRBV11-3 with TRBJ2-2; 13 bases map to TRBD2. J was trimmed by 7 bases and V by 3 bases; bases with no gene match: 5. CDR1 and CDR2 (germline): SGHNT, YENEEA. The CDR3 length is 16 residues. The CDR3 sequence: CASSFGLAGAVGELFF. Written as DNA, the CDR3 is TGTGCCAGCAGCTTTGGACTAGCGGGAGCGGTCGGGGAGCTGTTTTTT. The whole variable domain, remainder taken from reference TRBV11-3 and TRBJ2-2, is EAGVVQSPRYKIIEKKQPVAFWCNPISGHNTLYWYLQNLGQGPELLIRYENEEAVDDSQLPKDRFSAERLKGVDSTLKIQPAELGDSAVYLCASSFGLAGAVGELFFGEGSRLTVL.

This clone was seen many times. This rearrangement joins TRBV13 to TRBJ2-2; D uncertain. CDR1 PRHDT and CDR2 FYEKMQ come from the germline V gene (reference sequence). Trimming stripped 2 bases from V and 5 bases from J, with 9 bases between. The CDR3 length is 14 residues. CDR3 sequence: CASSLRRPTGELFF. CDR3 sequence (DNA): TGTGCCAGCAGCTTAAGGCGGCCGACCGGGGAGCTGTTTTTT.

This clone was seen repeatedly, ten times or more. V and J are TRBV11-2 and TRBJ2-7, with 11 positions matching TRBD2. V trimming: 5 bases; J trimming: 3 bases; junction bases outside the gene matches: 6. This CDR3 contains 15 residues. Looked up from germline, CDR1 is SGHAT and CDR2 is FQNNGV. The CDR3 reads CASSPTSGSRYEQYF. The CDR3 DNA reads TGTGCCAGCAGCCCCACTAGCGGGAGTCGCTACGAGCAGTACTTC.

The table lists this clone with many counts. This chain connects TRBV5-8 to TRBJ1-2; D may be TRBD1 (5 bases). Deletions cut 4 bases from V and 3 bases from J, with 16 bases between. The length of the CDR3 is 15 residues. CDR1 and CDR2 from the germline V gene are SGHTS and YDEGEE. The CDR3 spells CASSGYRRYDYGYTF. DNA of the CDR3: TGTGCCAGCAGCGGTTACAGGAGATACGACTATGGCTACACCTTC.

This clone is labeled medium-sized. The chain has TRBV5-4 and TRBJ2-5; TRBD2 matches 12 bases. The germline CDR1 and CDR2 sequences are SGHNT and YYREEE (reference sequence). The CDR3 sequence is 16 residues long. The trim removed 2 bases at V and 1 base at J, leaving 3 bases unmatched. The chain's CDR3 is CASSFLAGGPQETQYF. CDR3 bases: TGTGCCAGCAGCTTCCTAGCGGGAGGGCCCCAAGAGACCCAGTACTTC.

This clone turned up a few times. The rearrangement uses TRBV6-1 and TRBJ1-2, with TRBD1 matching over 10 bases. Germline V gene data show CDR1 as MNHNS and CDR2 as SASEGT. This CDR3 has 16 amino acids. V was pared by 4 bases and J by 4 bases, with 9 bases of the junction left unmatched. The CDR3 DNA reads TGTGCCAGCAGTGGGCTTGGGACAGGGGCAGGCTATGGCTACACCTTC. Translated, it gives CASSGLGTGAGYGYTF.

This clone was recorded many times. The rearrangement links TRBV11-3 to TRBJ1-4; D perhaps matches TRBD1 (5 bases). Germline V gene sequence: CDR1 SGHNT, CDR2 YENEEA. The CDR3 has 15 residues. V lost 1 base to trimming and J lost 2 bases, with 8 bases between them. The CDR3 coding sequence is TGTGCCAGCAGCTTAGGTGGGGCGACTAATGAAAAACTGTTTTTT. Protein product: CASSLGGATNEKLFF.

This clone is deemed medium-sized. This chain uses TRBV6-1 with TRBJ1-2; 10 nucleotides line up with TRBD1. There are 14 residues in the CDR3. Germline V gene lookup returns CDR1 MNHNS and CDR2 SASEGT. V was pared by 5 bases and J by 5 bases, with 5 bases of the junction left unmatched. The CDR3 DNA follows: TGTGCCAGCAGTCCACTGGGACAGGGGTATGGCTACACCTTC. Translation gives CASSPLGQGYGYTF.

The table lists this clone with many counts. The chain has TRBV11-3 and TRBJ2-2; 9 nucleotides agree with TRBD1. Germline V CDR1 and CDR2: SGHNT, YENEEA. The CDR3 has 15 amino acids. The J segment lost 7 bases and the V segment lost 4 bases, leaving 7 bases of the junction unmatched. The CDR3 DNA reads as TGTGCCAGCAGCTCCGGGACAGGGTTGGTCGGGGAGCTGTTTTTT. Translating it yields CASSSGTGLVGELFF.

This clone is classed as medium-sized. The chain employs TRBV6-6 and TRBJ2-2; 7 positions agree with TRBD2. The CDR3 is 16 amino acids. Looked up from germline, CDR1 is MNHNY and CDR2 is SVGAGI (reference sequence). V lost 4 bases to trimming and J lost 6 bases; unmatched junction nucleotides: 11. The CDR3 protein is CASSSSGGGISGELFF. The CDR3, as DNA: TGTGCCAGCAGTTCGTCGGGGGGTGGGATATCCGGGGAGCTGTTTTTT.

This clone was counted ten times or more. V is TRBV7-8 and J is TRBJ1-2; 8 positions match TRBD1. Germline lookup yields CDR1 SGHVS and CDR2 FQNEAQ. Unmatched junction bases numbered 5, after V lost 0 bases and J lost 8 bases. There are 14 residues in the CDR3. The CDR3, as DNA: TGTGCCAGCAGCTTAGCCCGGGACAGGAAGGGCTACACCTTC. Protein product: CASSLARDRKGYTF.

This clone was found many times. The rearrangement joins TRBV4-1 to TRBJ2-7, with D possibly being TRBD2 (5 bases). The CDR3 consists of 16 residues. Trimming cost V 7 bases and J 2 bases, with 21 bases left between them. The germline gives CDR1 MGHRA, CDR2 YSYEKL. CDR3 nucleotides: TGCGCCAGCACCGCAGACTGGGGAGTAGAGGCCTACGAGCAGTACTTC. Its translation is CASTADWGVEAYEQYF.